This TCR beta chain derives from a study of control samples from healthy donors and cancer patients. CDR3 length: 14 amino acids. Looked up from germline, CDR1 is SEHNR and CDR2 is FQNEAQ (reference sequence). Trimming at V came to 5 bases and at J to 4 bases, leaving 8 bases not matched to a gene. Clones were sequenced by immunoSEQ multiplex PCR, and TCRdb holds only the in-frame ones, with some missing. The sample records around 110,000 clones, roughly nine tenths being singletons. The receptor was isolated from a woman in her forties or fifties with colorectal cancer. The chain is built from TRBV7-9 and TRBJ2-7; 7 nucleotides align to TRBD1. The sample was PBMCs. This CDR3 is CASSRRDRYYEQYF. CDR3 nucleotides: TGTGCCAGCAGCCGCAGGGACAGATATTACGAGCAGTACTTC.